This passage covers 15 T cell receptor beta chains from one sample sequenced in a study of PD-1 blockade in classical Hodgkin lymphoma. Autologous stem cell transplantation was followed by relapse in every patient, and brentuximab vedotin exposure varied. Produced via immunoSEQ multiplex PCR; TCRdb's table is partial and in-frame only. The sample yields several thousand clones, approximately 85% seen once. The sequencing used peripheral blood mononuclear cells (PBMCs), collected at baseline. These receptor sequences come from a human donor with classical Hodgkin lymphoma.

The rearrangement uses TRBV7-9 and TRBJ1-6, with D unresolved. CDR1 and CDR2 (germline): SEHNR, FQNEAQ (reference sequence). This CDR3 contains 14 residues. The ends were cut back, 7 bases at V and 9 bases at J, with 16 bases in the middle. DNA of the CDR3: TGTGCCAGCACCCAAGACGGGTTCCCTTCACCCCTCCACTTT. It codes for CASTQDGFPSPLHF.

V gene TRBV6-1 combines with J gene TRBJ2-3; D remains unclear. Between the trimmed V and J ends, which lost 3 bases and 5 bases, there was a span of 12 bases. The CDR3 runs to 14 residues. From germline, CDR1 is MNHNS and CDR2 SASEGT. The CDR3 loop reads CASSEVVIRDTQYF. The CDR3 coding sequence is TGTGCCAGCAGTGAGGTCGTTATTCGAGATACGCAGTATTTT.

The chain has TRBV6-1 and TRBJ2-1; 9 bases match TRBD1. The germline CDR1 and CDR2 sequences are MNHNS and SASEGT. The ends lost 3 bases at V and 0 bases at J; junction bases unmatched: 0. There are 15 residues in the CDR3. CDR3 nucleotides: TGTGCCAGCAGTGAGACAGGGGGCTCCTACAATGAGCAGTTCTTC. This sequence encodes CASSETGGSYNEQFF.

The rearrangement links TRBV11-2 to TRBJ2-7; D is unresolved. The V gene lost 2 bases and the J gene lost 5 bases, with 13 bases spanning the gap. The CDR3 length is 14 residues. Germline V CDR1 and CDR2: SGHAT, FQNNGV. CDR3 nucleotides: TGTGCCAGCAGCTTATTTTCGGGCAGCGACGAGCAGTACTTC. The encoded protein is CASSLFSGSDEQYF.

J is TRBJ2-2 and V is TRBV6-1; the match to TRBD1 covers 8 bases. The CDR3 has 15 amino acids. CDR1 MNHNS and CDR2 SASEGT come from the germline V gene. V lost 6 bases, J lost 5 bases, and 8 bases stayed unmatched. For the CDR3, the DNA is TGTGCCAGCAGAATTCAGGGGGCGGGAACCGGGGAGCTGTTTTTT. It encodes CASRIQGAGTGELFF.

The chain is built from TRBV14 and TRBJ2-5, with a tentative D call TRBD2 (6 bases). This CDR3 contains 14 residues. CDR1 is SGHDN and CDR2 is FVKESK in the germline V gene. Trimming stripped 4 bases from V and 1 base from J, with 10 bases between. DNA for the CDR3: TGTGCCAGCAGCCCCCGGGACTTCCAAGAGACCCAGTACTTC. It yields the protein CASSPRDFQETQYF.

This clone was seen more than once but under ten times. The chain recombines TRBV13 with TRBJ2-5; no firm D call. Looked up from germline, CDR1 is PRHDT and CDR2 is FYEKMQ (reference sequence). V lost 0 bases and J lost 3, with 5 bases in between. The CDR3 runs to 13 residues. CDR3 coding DNA: TGTGCCAGCAGCTTAGGATTAGAAGAGACCCAGTACTTC. It codes for CASSLGLEETQYF.

This clone was seen only a few times. The rearrangement joins TRBV27 to TRBJ1-1; D might be TRBD1 (5 bases). CDR3 length: 15 amino acids. V was pared by 0 bases and J by 5 bases, with 13 bases between. In germline, CDR1 is MNHEY, CDR2 SMNVEV (reference sequence). The CDR3 sequence: CASSLSPGLGTEAFF. CDR3 in DNA: TGTGCCAGCAGTTTATCGCCAGGGCTAGGGACTGAAGCTTTCTTT.

This chain uses TRBV19 with TRBJ1-2, with 9 nucleotides matching TRBD1. CDR1 and CDR2 from the germline V gene are LNHDA and SQIVND (reference sequence). The CDR3 has 15 amino acids. The trim removed 7 bases at V and 5 bases at J, leaving 11 bases unmatched. The CDR3 sequence: CASNEGTGHNYGYTF. As DNA, the CDR3 is TGTGCCAGTAACGAGGGGACAGGGCACAATTATGGCTACACCTTC.

This chain joins TRBV19 and TRBJ2-7; D is possibly TRBD2 (5 bases). CDR3 length: 14 amino acids. V dropped 6 bases and J dropped 0 bases, with 12 bases sitting between them. Germline assignment: CDR1 LNHDA and CDR2 SQIVND (reference sequence). The CDR3 reads CASSLGLYSYEQYF. The CDR3 DNA reads as TGTGCCAGTAGCCTAGGACTTTACTCCTACGAGCAGTACTTC. The whole variable domain, filled in from reference TRBV19 and TRBJ2-7, reads DGGITQSPKYLFRKEGQNVTLSCEQNLNHDAMYWYRQDPGQGLRLIYYSQIVNDFQKGDIAEGYSVSREKKESFPLTVTSAQKNPTAFYLCASSLGLYSYEQYFGPGTRLTVT.

The chain employs TRBV9 and TRBJ2-1; D could derive from TRBD1 or TRBD2 (6 bases each). The CDR3 sequence is 15 residues long. Trimming removed 3 bases from V and 9 bases from J, with 19 bases in between. Per the germline V gene, CDR1 is SGDLS and CDR2 is YYNGEE. The CDR3 DNA reads TGTGCCAGCAGCGGAAGAGGAAGGGGGAGGCGTGAGCAGTTCTTC. It translates to CASSGRGRGRREQFF.

This clone was counted between two and nine times. The chain uses TRBV20-1 and TRBJ1-5; D is uncertain. Trimming removed 5 bases at V and 1 base at J, with 3 bases between. The germline V gene encodes CDR1 DFQATT and CDR2 SNEGSKA (reference sequence). The CDR3 loop spans 11 amino acids. The CDR3 DNA reads TGCAGTGCTGCGAGCAATCAGCCCCAGCATTTT. Its translation is CSAASNQPQHF.

This clone was seen a single time. The rearrangement uses TRBV7-2 and TRBJ2-1, with 7 bases aligning to TRBD2. The germline CDR1 and CDR2 sequences are SGHTA and FQGNSA. Trimming at V came to 6 bases and at J to 9 bases, leaving 8 bases not matched to a gene. This CDR3 spans 13 amino acids. CDR3 sequence (DNA): TGTGCCAGCAGTGCCGGACTAGTGGGTGAGCAGTTCTTC. Translating it yields CASSAGLVGEQFF.

The CDR3 sequence: CASSHEAVGPYEQYF. The DNA for the CDR3 is TGCGCCAGCAGCCACGAAGCGGTAGGACCCTACGAGCAGTACTTC. The chain is built from TRBV4-3 and TRBJ2-7; tentative D call: TRBD2 (5 bases). Trimming cost V 3 bases and J 2 bases, with 14 bases left between them. The CDR3 sequence is 15 residues long. The germline gives CDR1 LGHNA, CDR2 YSLEER.

The V and J genes are TRBV6-6 and TRBJ1-1, with TRBD1 matching over 7 bases. With 6 bases clipped from V and 1 base from J, the junction kept 5 bases outside the gene matches. This CDR3 comprises 14 residues. Germline-derived CDR1 and CDR2 are MNHNY and SVGAGI (reference sequence). The CDR3 loop is CASRRHRGNTEAFF. The CDR3 bases are TGTGCCAGCAGGCGACACAGGGGGAACACTGAAGCTTTCTTT.